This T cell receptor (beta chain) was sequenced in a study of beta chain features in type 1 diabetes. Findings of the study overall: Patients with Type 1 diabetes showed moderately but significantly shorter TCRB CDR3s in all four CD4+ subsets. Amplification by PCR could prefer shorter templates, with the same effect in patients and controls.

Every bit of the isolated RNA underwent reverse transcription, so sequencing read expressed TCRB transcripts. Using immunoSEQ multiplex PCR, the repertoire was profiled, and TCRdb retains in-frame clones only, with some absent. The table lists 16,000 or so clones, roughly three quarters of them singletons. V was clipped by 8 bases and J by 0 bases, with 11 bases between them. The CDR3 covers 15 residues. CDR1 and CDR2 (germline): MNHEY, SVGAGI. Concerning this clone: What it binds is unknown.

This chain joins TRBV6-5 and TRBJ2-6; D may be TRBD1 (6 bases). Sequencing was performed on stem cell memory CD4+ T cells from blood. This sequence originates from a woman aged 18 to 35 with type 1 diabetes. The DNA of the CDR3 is TGTGCCAGCCACAGGGCCCCCTCTGGGGCCAACGTCCTGACTTTC. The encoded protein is CASHRAPSGANVLTF.